The 26 T cell receptor beta chains in this list originate from one sample, sequenced in a study of blood T cell repertoires in COVID-19. TCRdb's table, derived via immunoSEQ multiplex PCR, lists solely in-frame clones and lacks some. The top ten hold about 4.2% of the sample, which has about 300,000 clones, 85% to 90% seen once. The sequenced material came from PBMCs or T cells enriched from blood (not recorded which). These receptors were collected from a man aged 25 to 40 who had recovered from COVID-19.

This rearrangement joins TRBV10-3 to TRBJ1-6, with TRBD1 as a possible D gene (5 bases). CDR3 length equals 17 residues. V was clipped by 0 bases and J by 7 bases, with 16 bases between them. The germline gives CDR1 ENHRY, CDR2 SYGVKD. The CDR3 region is CAISESMVTGGNSPLHF. The CDR3 DNA reads TGTGCCATCAGTGAGTCCATGGTCACGGGGGGGAATTCACCCCTCCACTTT.

DNA of the CDR3: TGTGCCAGCAGCCAAGTTCAGGGCCGCGAGCTAGGAGAGACCCAGTACTTC. It translates to CASSQVQGRELGETQYF. The rearrangement uses TRBV3-1 (or the pseudogene TRBV3-2) and TRBJ2-5, with D tentatively TRBD1 (5 bases). The CDR3 spans 17 residues. Looked up from germline, CDR1 is LGHDT and CDR2 is YNNKEL (reference sequence). Between the trimmed V and J ends, which lost 1 base and 4 bases, there was a span of 19 bases.

This clone was seen more than once but under ten times. The V gene is TRBV7-9, the J gene TRBJ2-2, with TRBD2 matching over 11 bases. This CDR3 region has 19 residues. Germline lookup yields CDR1 SEHNR and CDR2 FQNEAQ (reference sequence). J gave up 6 bases and V 3 bases, and 15 bases lay outside the gene matches. CDR3 nucleotides: TGTGCCAGCAGCTTCCCGGGACTAGCGGAACCGAACTTGGCCGGGGAGCTGTTTTTT. Translating gives CASSFPGLAEPNLAGELFF.

The rearrangement joins TRBV4-1 to TRBJ2-5; D is unresolved. Trimming pared 0 bases from V and 4 bases from J, leaving 6 bases between. The CDR3 length is 13 residues. CDR1 MGHRA and CDR2 YSYEKL come from the germline V gene. This chain's CDR3 is CASSQENGETQYF. The CDR3 nucleotides read TGCGCCAGCAGCCAAGAAAACGGAGAGACCCAGTACTTC.

The V and J genes are TRBV5-1 and TRBJ2-1, with 8 bases lining up with TRBD1. Looked up from germline, CDR1 is SGHRS and CDR2 is YFSETQ. The CDR3 is made up of 14 amino acids. The V gene end was trimmed by 4 bases and the J gene end by 6 bases; junction bases not matched to a gene: 6. CDR3 protein: CASSGGTGVNEQFF. For the CDR3, the DNA is TGCGCCAGCAGCGGCGGGACAGGCGTCAATGAGCAGTTCTTC.

The CDR3, as DNA: TGTGCCAGCAGAAACAGGCGGACTAATGAAAAACTGTTTTTT. It is translated as CASRNRRTNEKLFF. The chain joins TRBV27 to TRBJ1-4; tentative D call: TRBD1 (5 bases). CDR1 is MNHEY, CDR2 SMNVEV, per germline (reference sequence). The CDR3 extends over 14 amino acids. V was trimmed by 6 bases and J by 2 bases, leaving 10 bases between them.

The chain carries TRBV12-3 or TRBV12-4 and TRBJ2-7; weak D call: TRBD1 (6 bases). Trimming took 6 bases from V and 0 from J, leaving 9 bases between them. The CDR3 contains 13 residues. CDR3 residues: CASRRRGSYEQYF. The DNA for the CDR3 is TGTGCCAGCAGGCGCAGGGGCTCCTACGAGCAGTACTTC.

This rearrangement joins TRBV3-1 (or the pseudogene TRBV3-2) to TRBJ2-7, with a possible D match to TRBD1 (5 bases). V dropped 0 bases and J dropped 3 bases, with 15 bases sitting between them. CDR1 and CDR2 from the germline V gene are LGHDT and YNNKEL (reference sequence). The CDR3 loop spans 16 amino acids. Here the CDR3 reads CASSQDGAALGYEQYF. CDR3 sequence (DNA): TGTGCCAGCAGCCAAGATGGGGCCGCCTTGGGCTACGAGCAGTACTTC.

CDR3 sequence (DNA): TGTGCCAGTAGTGATCTGCCAGGGGCGGGTTATGGCTACACCTTC. Translation: CASSDLPGAGYGYTF. V usage is TRBV19 and J usage is TRBJ1-2, with TRBD1 as a possible D gene (6 bases). The CDR3 consists of 15 residues. Germline CDR1 LNHDA, CDR2 SQIVND (reference sequence). Trimming took 5 bases from V and 5 from J, leaving 18 bases between them.

The V call is TRBV2, the J call TRBJ1-5; D is ambiguous. Trimming removed 3 bases at V and 0 bases at J, with 18 bases between. Per the germline V gene, CDR1 is SNHLY and CDR2 is FYNNEI. The CDR3 totals 18 residues. The CDR3 protein is CASSDGGPTAHSNQPQHF. CDR3 DNA sequence: TGTGCCAGCAGTGACGGAGGTCCCACAGCACATAGCAATCAGCCCCAGCATTTT.

The V call is TRBV7-9, the J call TRBJ1-4; 7 bases line up with TRBD1. V gave up 10 bases and J gave up 2 bases; unmatched junction bases: 7. The CDR3 is 14 residues long. The germline V gene encodes CDR1 SEHNR and CDR2 FQNEAQ (reference sequence). In DNA form, the CDR3 reads TGTGCCACAGACAGGGTTTCGACTAATGAAAAACTGTTTTTT. Translation: CATDRVSTNEKLFF.

The J gene is TRBJ1-2, the V gene TRBV11-2; perhaps TRBD1 as D (5 bases). V lost 3 bases and J 5 bases, leaving 13 bases between the germline ends. The CDR3 runs to 14 residues. The germline gives CDR1 SGHAT, CDR2 FQNNGV. The CDR3 DNA reads as TGTGCCAGCAGCTTTGGGGGGGTTCGGTATGGCTACACCTTC. As protein: CASSFGGVRYGYTF.

This sequence joins TRBV6-1 and TRBJ1-6; D unclear. The CDR3 spans 13 residues. Germline V lookup: CDR1 MNHNS, CDR2 SASEGT. Trimming stripped 0 bases from V and 14 bases from J, with 11 bases between. The CDR3 here is CASSEALHGSLHF. The CDR3 DNA reads as TGTGCCAGCAGTGAAGCGCTTCACGGTTCCCTCCACTTT.

The genes are TRBV29-1 and TRBJ1-1, with D perhaps matching TRBD1 (6 bases). The V and J ends lost 6 bases and 5 bases respectively, with 22 bases between them. The CDR3 is made up of 15 amino acids. CDR1 is SQVTM and CDR2 is ANQGSEA in the germline V gene. In nucleotides, the CDR3 is TGCAGCGTGGGAAGGAAGGACAGAAGGGTGACTGAAGCTTTCTTT. Translated, it gives CSVGRKDRRVTEAFF.

This clone was picked up a small number of times. V and J are TRBV6-5 and TRBJ1-5; a possible D gene is TRBD1 (6 bases). V was clipped by 5 bases and J by 4 bases, with 12 bases between them. Germline lookup yields CDR1 MNHEY and CDR2 SVGAGI. The CDR3 extends over 14 amino acids. CDR3 DNA sequence: TGTGCCAGCAGTAAGCGAGGGGGAAATCAGCCCCAGCATTTT. It specifies CASSKRGGNQPQHF.

The chain couples TRBV6-1 to TRBJ1-5, with D possibly matching TRBD1 (6 bases). CDR3 size: 14 residues. Germline CDR1 is MNHNS and CDR2 is SASEGT. V gave up 2 bases and J gave up 6 bases, with 11 bases separating them. The CDR3 loop is CASSESGGSQPQHF. CDR3 in DNA: TGTGCCAGCAGTGAATCGGGGGGCAGTCAGCCCCAGCATTTT.

The genes are TRBV18 and TRBJ1-3; TRBD1 might be the D (5 bases). Germline V CDR1 and CDR2: KGHSH, LQKENI. With 1 base removed from V and 8 bases from J, the gap between germline ends came to 15 bases. The CDR3 runs to 15 residues. DNA of the CDR3: TGTGCCAGCTCACCACAGGGGCTTCCCCTGGACACCATATATTTT. Amino acid sequence: CASSPQGLPLDTIYF.

The chain joins TRBV12-5 to TRBJ1-5, with D unclear. The V gene's germline CDR1 is LGHNT and CDR2 FRNRAP. The CDR3 covers 15 residues. V was cut by 5 bases and J by 7 bases, with 18 bases left in between. This CDR3 reads CASGPPGKGTQPQHF. The CDR3 region has the DNA TGTGCTAGTGGTCCCCCGGGGAAGGGCACACAGCCCCAGCATTTT.

The chain has TRBV12-3 or TRBV12-4 and TRBJ1-2; 8 nucleotides align to TRBD1. This CDR3 is built from 12 residues. The J segment lost 6 bases and the V segment lost 7 bases, leaving 4 bases of the junction unmatched. CDR3 sequence reads: CASTARGHGYTF. Written as DNA, the CDR3 is TGTGCCAGCACAGCCAGGGGGCATGGCTACACCTTC.

The chain recombines TRBV28 with TRBJ1-2, with 7 bases fitting TRBD1. The V segment lost 5 bases and the J segment 5 bases; nucleotides outside the gene matches: 14. Germline V lookup: CDR1 MDHEN, CDR2 SYDVKM. This CDR3 is built from 16 residues. The CDR3 loop is CASSINYRGSGYGYTF. Written as DNA, the CDR3 is TGTGCCAGCAGTATAAACTACAGGGGAAGTGGATATGGCTACACCTTC.

The gene calls are TRBV28 and TRBJ2-2; a possible D gene is TRBD1 (6 bases). Trimming cost V 4 bases and J 3 bases, with 9 bases left between them. The CDR3 loop spans 14 amino acids. Germline loops: CDR1 MDHEN, CDR2 SYDVKM. CDR3 amino acids: CASSSTGYTGELFF. Written as DNA, the CDR3 is TGTGCCAGCAGTTCAACAGGGTACACCGGGGAGCTGTTTTTT.

The genes are TRBV19 and TRBJ2-7; D perhaps matches TRBD2 (7 bases). This CDR3 region has 13 residues. V was pared by 2 bases and J by 5 bases, with 10 bases between. Germline V lookup: CDR1 LNHDA, CDR2 SQIVND (reference sequence). The CDR3 DNA follows: TGTGCCAGTAGTATACGGGGGGCGAACGAGCAGTACTTC. It codes for CASSIRGANEQYF.

This chain's CDR3 is CASSLGIIQYF. In nucleotides, the CDR3 is TGTGCCAGCAGTTTAGGTATCATTCAGTACTTC. The V and J genes are TRBV12-3 or TRBV12-4 and TRBJ2-4; no definite D call. V was cut by 1 base and J by 9 bases, with 4 bases left in between. The CDR3 consists of 11 residues.

The V call is TRBV7-9, the J call TRBJ1-5; TRBD1 agrees at 7 bases. Trimming cost V 4 bases and J 5 bases; bases outside gene matches: 8. The CDR3 sequence is 15 residues long. The germline gives CDR1 SEHNR, CDR2 FQNEAQ (reference sequence). The CDR3 DNA reads as TGTGCCAGCAGCTCCGGACAGGCGGGGTATCAGCCCCAGCATTTT. Encoded protein: CASSSGQAGYQPQHF.

The chain uses TRBV24-1 and TRBJ2-3, with 9 bases fitting TRBD2. The ends lost 7 bases at V and 5 bases at J; junction bases unmatched: 18. The CDR3 runs to 18 residues. The germline V gene encodes CDR1 KGHDR and CDR2 SFDVKD. The CDR3 sequence: CATSQVPGLADTGDTQYF. The CDR3 DNA is TGTGCCACCAGCCAAGTCCCGGGACTAGCCGACACTGGAGATACGCAGTATTTT.

This clone was seen a handful of times. This chain links TRBV29-1 with TRBJ1-3; D is unclear. Trimming stripped 5 bases from V and 0 bases from J, with 8 bases between. The CDR3 spans 13 residues. Germline CDR1 and CDR2: SQVTM and ANQGSEA. CDR3 bases: TGCAGCGTTTTGGAGAGCTCTGGAAACACCATATATTTT. Translation gives CSVLESSGNTIYF.